These T cell receptor beta chains were read from a single sample in a study of CD8 T cells in ankylosing spondylitis. Via MiXCR, TCRdb re-called the 5' RACE reads, giving one row per CDR3 protein. The data contain about 260,000 distinct CDR3 sequences, around 25% of them seen just once; the ten biggest clones take up around 0.64%. The sample comprised blood, either unsorted or a sorted T cell fraction (not recorded which). The receptors shown here come from a male donor with ankylosing spondylitis or in good health (not recorded which). Each CDR3 is given with its conserved first and last residue.

v_call	j_call	cdr3_aa
TRBV12-3/TRBV12-4	TRBJ2-5	CASGLTAKETQYF
TRBV7-9	TRBJ2-1	CASSLRLVDEQFF
TRBV20-1	TRBJ1-5	CSAGERSGAAGNQPQHF
TRBV20-1	TRBJ1-5	CSAGREYSNQPQHF
TRBV10-3	TRBJ2-3	CAISANSASTDTQYF
TRBV29-1	TRBJ1-1	CSVLPRRTNTEAFF
TRBV2	TRBJ2-3	CARRLRTGGLGRTDTQYF
TRBV20-1	TRBJ1-2	CSARGSGRRGGYTF
TRBV12-3/TRBV12-4	TRBJ2-7	CASSPGQGTYEQYF
TRBV5-5	TRBJ2-5	CASSFGALGKKETQYF
TRBV6-1	TRBJ2-7	CASVARDSRSYEQYF
TRBV20-1	TRBJ2-5	CSAYRASGGETQYF
TRBV5-1	TRBJ2-7	CASSLVAGGPSYEQYF
TRBV4-1	TRBJ2-2	CASSQGAGARVGELFF
TRBV6-4	TRBJ2-2	CASRLQDSTGELFF
TRBV9	TRBJ2-5	CASSVAGGLQYF
TRBV20-1	TRBJ1-5	CSALGQLDNQPQHF
TRBV12-3/TRBV12-4	TRBJ2-2	CATEDTVTGELFF
TRBV4-1	TRBJ1-1	CASSRDPNTEAFF
TRBV6-6	TRBJ2-7	CASSYSRVYEQYF
TRBV20-1	TRBJ1-1	CSALGGQMNTEAFF
TRBV12-2	TRBJ2-3	CASRLAGLPGQGLLGLEQDTQYF
TRBV12-3/TRBV12-4	TRBJ1-4	CASSLRGEKLFF
TRBV25-1	TRBJ2-1	CASSEGRYNEQFF
TRBV11-2	TRBJ1-2	CASSLDWAGNYGYTF
TRBV28	TRBJ1-3	CATIGNTIYF
TRBV20-1	TRBJ2-3	CSASRWGTTDTQYF
TRBV19	TRBJ2-2	CASRRRRTGELFF
TRBV24-1	TRBJ1-1	CATGDREDTEAFF
TRBV5-1	TRBJ2-5	CASTYRAGGGETQYF
TRBV27	TRBJ1-5	CASSFGGRGNQPQHF
TRBV5-1	TRBJ2-3	CASSLRGTFADTQYF
TRBV20-1	TRBJ1-2	CSANPTGLRSGYTF
TRBV7-9	TRBJ1-5	CASSLGTGGHQPQHF
TRBV25-1	TRBJ1-1	CASRGEVKVNTEAFF
TRBV20-1	TRBJ2-6	CSAYRWSSGANVLTF
TRBV10-2	TRBJ2-7	CASRAGQGSGYEQYF
TRBV10-2	TRBJ2-2	CASSDMTRQAWELFF
TRBV6-1	TRBJ2-3	CASSTSWGTDTQYF
TRBV20-1	TRBJ2-1	CSAPRGGSAQTGVNEQFF